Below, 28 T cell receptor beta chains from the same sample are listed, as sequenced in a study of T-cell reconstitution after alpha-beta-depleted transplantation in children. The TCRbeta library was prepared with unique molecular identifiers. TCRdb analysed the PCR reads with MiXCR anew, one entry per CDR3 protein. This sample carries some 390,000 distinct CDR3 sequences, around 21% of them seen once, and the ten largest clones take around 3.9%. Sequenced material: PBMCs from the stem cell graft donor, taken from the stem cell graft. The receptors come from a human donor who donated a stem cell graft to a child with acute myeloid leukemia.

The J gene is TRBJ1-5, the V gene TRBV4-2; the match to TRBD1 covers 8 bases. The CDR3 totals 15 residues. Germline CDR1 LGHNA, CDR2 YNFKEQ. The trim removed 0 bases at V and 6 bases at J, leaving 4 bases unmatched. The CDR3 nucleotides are TGTGCCAGCAGCCAAGAGAGACAGGGGAGTCAGCCCCAGCATTTT. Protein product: CASSQERQGSQPQHF.

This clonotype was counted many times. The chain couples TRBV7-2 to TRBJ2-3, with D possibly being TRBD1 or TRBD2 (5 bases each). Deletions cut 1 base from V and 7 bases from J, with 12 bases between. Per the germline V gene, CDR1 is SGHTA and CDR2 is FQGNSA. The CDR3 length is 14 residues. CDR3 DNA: TGTGCCAGCAGCTTAGGGGTCGGGACGAATACGCAGTATTTT. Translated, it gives CASSLGVGTNTQYF.

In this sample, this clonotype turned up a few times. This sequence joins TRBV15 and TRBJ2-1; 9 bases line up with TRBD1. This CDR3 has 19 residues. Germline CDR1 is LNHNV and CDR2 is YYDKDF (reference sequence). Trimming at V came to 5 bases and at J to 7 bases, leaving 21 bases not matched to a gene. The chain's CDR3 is CATSGRTGVREIKWNEQFF. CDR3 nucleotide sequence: TGTGCCACCAGCGGCCGGACAGGGGTGCGGGAGATCAAGTGGAATGAGCAGTTCTTC.

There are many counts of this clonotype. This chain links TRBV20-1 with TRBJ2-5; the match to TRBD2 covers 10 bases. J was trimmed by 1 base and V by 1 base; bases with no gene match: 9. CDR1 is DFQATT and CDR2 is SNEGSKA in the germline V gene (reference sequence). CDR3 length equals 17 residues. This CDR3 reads CSARVLLAGVPQETQYF. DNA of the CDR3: TGCAGTGCTAGAGTTCTCCTAGCGGGAGTACCCCAAGAGACCCAGTACTTC.

The CDR3 coding sequence is TGTGCCAGCAGTTCAGGACGGGCGTATCGAGTGGAGCAGTACTTC. It is translated as CASSSGRAYRVEQYF. The chain joins TRBV12-3 or TRBV12-4 to TRBJ2-7; D not certain. V lost 4 bases and J 7 bases, leaving 20 bases between the germline ends. CDR3 size: 15 residues.

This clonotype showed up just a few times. CDR3 amino acids: CASSPRGLASYNEQFF. DNA for the CDR3: TGTGCCAGCAGTCCTCGTGGACTAGCATCTTACAATGAGCAGTTCTTC. The chain has TRBV12-3 or TRBV12-4 and TRBJ2-1, with TRBD2 identical over 8 bases. V was clipped by 5 bases and J by 4 bases; unmatched bases: 10. This CDR3 spans 16 amino acids.

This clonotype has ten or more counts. In nucleotides, the CDR3 is TGCGCCAGCAGCTTGGGCCCCCGGGCGGGAGCTGATGCAGATACGCAGTATTTT. This encodes CASSLGPRAGADADTQYF. The chain couples TRBV5-1 to TRBJ2-3, with 7 positions matching TRBD2. V shed 0 bases, J shed 4 bases, and the junction held 14 bases outside the gene matches. The CDR3 has 18 amino acids. Germline loops: CDR1 SGHRS, CDR2 YFSETQ. Complete variable domain (other parts from reference TRBV5-1 and TRBJ2-3): KAGVTQTPRYLIKTRGQQVTLSCSPISGHRSVSWYQQTPGQGLQFLFEYFSETQRNKGNFPGRFSGRQFSNSRSEMNVSTLELGDSALYLCASSLGPRAGADADTQYFGPGTRLTVL.

The CDR3 loop reads CASTGYGDTGELFF. For the CDR3, the DNA is TGCGCCAGCACCGGGTATGGGGACACCGGGGAGCTGTTTTTT. The rearrangement joins TRBV10-2 to TRBJ2-2; D gene unclear. Germline-derived CDR1 and CDR2 are WSHSY and SAAADI. The V end lost 7 bases, the J end lost 3 bases, and 12 bases lay between the germline ends. This CDR3 is 14 amino acids long.

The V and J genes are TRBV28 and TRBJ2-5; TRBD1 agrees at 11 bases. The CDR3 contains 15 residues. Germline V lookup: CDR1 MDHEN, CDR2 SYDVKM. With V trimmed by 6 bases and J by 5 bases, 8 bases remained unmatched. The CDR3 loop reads CASRRTGGSSETQYF. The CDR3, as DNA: TGTGCCAGCAGGCGGACAGGGGGCTCTTCCGAGACCCAGTACTTC.

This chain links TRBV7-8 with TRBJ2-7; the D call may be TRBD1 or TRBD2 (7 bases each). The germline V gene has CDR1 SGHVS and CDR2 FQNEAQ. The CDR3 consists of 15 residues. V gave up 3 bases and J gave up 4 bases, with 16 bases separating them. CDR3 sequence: CASSFYRGGDYEQYF. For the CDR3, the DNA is TGTGCCAGCAGCTTTTACAGGGGAGGGGATTACGAGCAGTACTTC.

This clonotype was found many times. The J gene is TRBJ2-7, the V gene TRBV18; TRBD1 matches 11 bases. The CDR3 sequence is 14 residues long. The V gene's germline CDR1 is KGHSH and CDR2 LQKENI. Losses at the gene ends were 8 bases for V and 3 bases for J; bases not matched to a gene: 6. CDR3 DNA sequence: TGTGCCAGCAGCCCCGGGACAGGGGGCTACGAGCAGTACTTC. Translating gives CASSPGTGGYEQYF.

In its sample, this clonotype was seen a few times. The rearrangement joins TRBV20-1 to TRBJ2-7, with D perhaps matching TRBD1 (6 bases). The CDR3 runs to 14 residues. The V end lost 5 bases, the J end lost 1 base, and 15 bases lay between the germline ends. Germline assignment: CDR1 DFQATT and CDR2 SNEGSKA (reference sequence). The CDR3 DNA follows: TGCAGTGCTTCCGGGACACACCCTTCCTACGAGCAGTACTTC. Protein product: CSASGTHPSYEQYF.

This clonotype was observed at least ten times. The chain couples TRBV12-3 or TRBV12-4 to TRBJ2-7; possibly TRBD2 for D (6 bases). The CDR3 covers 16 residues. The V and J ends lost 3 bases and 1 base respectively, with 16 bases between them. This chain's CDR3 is CASSFGGTSPSYEQYF. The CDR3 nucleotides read TGTGCCAGCAGTTTTGGGGGGACGTCGCCGTCCTACGAGCAGTACTTC.

The CDR3 loop is CAISEGGRGTEAFF. DNA of the CDR3: TGTGCCATCAGTGAGGGGGGCAGGGGAACTGAAGCTTTCTTT. The gene calls are TRBV10-3 and TRBJ1-1; D perhaps matches TRBD1 (6 bases). This CDR3 is 14 amino acids long. The germline V gene encodes CDR1 ENHRY and CDR2 SYGVKD. V was cut by 2 bases and J by 5 bases, with 12 bases left in between.

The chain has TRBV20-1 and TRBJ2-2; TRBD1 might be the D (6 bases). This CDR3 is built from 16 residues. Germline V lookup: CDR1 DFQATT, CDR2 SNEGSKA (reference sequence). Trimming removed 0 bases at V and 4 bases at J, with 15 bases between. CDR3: CSARDSAGVTTGELFF. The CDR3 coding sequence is TGCAGTGCTAGAGATTCCGCAGGGGTGACCACCGGGGAGCTGTTTTTT.

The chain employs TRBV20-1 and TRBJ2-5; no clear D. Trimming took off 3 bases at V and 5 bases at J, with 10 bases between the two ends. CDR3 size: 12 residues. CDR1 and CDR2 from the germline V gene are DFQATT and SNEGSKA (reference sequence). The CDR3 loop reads CSASPPSETQYF. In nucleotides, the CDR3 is TGCAGTGCTAGTCCCCCTAGTGAGACCCAGTACTTC.

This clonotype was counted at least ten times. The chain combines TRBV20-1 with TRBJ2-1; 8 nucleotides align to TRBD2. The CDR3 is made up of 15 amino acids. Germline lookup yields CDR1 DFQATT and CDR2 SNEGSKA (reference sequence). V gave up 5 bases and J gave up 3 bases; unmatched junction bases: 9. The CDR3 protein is CSARQGSGVYNEQFF. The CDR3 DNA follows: TGCAGTGCTCGGCAGGGTAGCGGGGTCTACAATGAGCAGTTCTTC.

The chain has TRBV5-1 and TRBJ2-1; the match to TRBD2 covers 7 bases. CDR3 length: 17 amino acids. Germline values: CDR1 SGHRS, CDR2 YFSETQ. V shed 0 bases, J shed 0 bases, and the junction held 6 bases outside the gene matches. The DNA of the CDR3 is TGCGCCAGCAGCTTGGAGACTAGCTTGAGCTCCTACAATGAGCAGTTCTTC. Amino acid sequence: CASSLETSLSSYNEQFF.

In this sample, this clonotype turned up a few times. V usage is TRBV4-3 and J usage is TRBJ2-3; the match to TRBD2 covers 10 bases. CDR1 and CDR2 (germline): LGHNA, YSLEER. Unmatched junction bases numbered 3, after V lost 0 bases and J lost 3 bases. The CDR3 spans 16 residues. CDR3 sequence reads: CASSQDTSGTTDTQYF. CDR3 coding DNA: TGCGCCAGCAGCCAAGATACTAGCGGGACTACAGATACGCAGTATTTT.

This CDR3 reads CASSLVASGKNTGELFF. The DNA for the CDR3 is TGCGCCAGCAGCTTGGTGGCTAGCGGGAAGAACACCGGGGAGCTGTTTTTT. V is TRBV5-1 and J is TRBJ2-2; 9 bases fit TRBD2. This CDR3 comprises 17 residues. CDR1 is SGHRS and CDR2 is YFSETQ in the germline V gene. The J segment lost 1 base and the V segment lost 0 bases, leaving 4 bases of the junction unmatched.

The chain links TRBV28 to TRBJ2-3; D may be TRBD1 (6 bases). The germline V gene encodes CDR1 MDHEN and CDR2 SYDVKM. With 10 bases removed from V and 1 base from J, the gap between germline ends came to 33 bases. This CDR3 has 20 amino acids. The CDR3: CATAGVRGSWGPVRTDTQYF. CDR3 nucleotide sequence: TGTGCCACAGCTGGGGTCAGGGGATCGTGGGGACCGGTTCGCACAGATACGCAGTATTTT. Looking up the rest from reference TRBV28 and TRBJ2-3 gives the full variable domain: DVKVTQSSRYLVKRTGEKVFLECVQDMDHENMFWYRQDPGLGLRLIYFSYDVKMKEKGDIPEGYSVSREKKERFSLILESASTNQTSMYLCATAGVRGSWGPVRTDTQYFGPGTRLTVL.

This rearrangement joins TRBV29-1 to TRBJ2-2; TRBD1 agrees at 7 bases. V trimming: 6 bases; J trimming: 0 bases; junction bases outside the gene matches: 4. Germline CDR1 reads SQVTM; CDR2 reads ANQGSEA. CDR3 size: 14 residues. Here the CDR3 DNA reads TGCAGCGTGAGGGGACAGACGAACACCGGGGAGCTGTTTTTT. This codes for CSVRGQTNTGELFF.

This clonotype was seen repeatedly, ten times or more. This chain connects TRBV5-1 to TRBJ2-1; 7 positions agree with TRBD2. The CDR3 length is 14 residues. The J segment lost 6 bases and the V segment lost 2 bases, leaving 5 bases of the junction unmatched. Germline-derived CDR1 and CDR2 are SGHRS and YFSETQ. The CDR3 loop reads CASSFGGSGNEQFF. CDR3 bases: TGCGCCAGCAGCTTTGGCGGGAGTGGCAATGAGCAGTTCTTC.

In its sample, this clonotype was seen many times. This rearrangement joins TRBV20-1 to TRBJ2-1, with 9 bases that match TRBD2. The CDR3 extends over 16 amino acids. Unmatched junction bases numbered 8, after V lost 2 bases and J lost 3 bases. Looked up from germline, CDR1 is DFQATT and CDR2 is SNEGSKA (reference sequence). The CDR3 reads CSARQAGGAIYNEQFF. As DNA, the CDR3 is TGCAGTGCTAGACAGGCGGGAGGGGCGATCTACAATGAGCAGTTCTTC.

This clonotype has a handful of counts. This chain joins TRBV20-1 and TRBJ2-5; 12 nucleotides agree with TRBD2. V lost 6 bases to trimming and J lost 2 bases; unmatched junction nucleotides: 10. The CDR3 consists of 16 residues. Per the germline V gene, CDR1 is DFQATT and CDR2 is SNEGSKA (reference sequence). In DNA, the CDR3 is TGCAGTGCCCTAGGAGGGACTAGCGGGTCTCAAGAGACCCAGTACTTC. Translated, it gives CSALGGTSGSQETQYF.

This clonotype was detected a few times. The CDR3 loop is CASSSLSAYEQYF. DNA for the CDR3: TGTGCCAGCAGCTCCCTCAGCGCCTACGAGCAGTACTTC. V gene TRBV7-9 combines with J gene TRBJ2-7, with D unresolved. Germline CDR1 is SEHNR and CDR2 is FQNEAQ (reference sequence). The CDR3 contains 13 residues. Between the trimmed V and J ends, which lost 4 bases and 2 bases, there was a span of 9 bases.

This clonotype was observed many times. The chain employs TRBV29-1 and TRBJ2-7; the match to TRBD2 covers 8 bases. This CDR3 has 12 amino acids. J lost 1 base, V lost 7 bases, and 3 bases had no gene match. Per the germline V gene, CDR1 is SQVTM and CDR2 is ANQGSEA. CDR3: CSAGTRSYEQYF. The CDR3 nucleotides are TGCAGCGCCGGGACTAGATCCTACGAGCAGTACTTC.

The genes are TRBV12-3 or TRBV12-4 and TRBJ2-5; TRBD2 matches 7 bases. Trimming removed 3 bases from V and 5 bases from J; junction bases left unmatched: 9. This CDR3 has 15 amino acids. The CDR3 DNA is TGTGCCAGCAGTTTTGGACTAGTGGATTCGGAGACCCAGTACTTC. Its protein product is CASSFGLVDSETQYF.